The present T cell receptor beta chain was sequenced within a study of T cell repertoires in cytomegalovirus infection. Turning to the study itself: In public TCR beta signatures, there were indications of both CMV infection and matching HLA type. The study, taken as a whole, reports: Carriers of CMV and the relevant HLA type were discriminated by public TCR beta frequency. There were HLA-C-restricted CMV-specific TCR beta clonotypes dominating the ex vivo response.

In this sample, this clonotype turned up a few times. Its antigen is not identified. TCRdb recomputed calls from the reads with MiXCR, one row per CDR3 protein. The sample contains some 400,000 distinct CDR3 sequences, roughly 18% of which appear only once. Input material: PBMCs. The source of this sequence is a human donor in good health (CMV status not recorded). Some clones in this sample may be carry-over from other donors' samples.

The CDR3 sequence is CASSSIAGAPGELFF. The CDR3 DNA follows: TGTGCCAGCAGCTCGATAGCGGGAGCCCCCGGGGAGCTGTTTTTT. The chain links TRBV27 to TRBJ2-2; TRBD2 matches 9 bases. This CDR3 has 15 amino acids. Germline V gene lookup returns CDR1 MNHEY and CDR2 SMNVEV (reference sequence). With V trimmed by 6 bases and J by 6 bases, 8 bases remained unmatched.